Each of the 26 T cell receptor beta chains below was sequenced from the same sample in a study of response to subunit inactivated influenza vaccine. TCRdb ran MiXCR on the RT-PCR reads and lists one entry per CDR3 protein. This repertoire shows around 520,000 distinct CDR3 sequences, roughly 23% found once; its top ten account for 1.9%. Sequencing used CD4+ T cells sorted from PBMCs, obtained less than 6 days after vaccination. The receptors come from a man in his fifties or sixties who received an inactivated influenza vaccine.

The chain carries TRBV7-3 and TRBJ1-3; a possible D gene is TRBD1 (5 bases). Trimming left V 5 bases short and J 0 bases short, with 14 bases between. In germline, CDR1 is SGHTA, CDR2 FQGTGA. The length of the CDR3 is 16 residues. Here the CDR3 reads CASSPHGADSGNTIYF. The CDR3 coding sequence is TGTGCCAGCAGCCCCCATGGGGCGGACTCTGGAAACACCATATATTTT.

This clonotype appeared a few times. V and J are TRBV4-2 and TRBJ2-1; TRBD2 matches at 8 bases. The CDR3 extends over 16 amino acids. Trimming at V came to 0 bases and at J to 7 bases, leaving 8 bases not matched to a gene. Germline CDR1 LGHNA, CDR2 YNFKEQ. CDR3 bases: TGTGCCAGCAGCCAAGAGGGCGGGAGGCTCGGAAATGAGCAGTTCTTC. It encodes CASSQEGGRLGNEQFF.

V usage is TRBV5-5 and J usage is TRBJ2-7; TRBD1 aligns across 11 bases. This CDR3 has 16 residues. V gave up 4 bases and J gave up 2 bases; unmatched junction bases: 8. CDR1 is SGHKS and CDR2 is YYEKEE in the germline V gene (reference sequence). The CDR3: CASSTTRDRGAYEQYF. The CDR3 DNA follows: TGTGCCAGCAGCACTACGAGGGACAGGGGGGCCTACGAGCAGTACTTC. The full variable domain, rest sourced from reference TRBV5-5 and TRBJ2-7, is DAGVTQSPTHLIKTRGQQVTLRCSPISGHKSVSWYQQVLGQGPQFIFQYYEKEERGRGNFPDRFSARQFPNYSSELNVNALLLGDSALYLCASSTTRDRGAYEQYFGPGTRLTVT.

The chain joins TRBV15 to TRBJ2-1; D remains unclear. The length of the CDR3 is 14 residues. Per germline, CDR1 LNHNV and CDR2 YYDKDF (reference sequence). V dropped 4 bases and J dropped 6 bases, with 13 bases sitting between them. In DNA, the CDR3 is TGTGCCACCAGCACCCCTGGGCCCTCCAATGAGCAGTTCTTC. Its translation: CATSTPGPSNEQFF.

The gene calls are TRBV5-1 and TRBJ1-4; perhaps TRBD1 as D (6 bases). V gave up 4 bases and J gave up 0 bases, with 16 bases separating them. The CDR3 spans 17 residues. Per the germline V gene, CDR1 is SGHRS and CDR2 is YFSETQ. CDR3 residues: CASSRGGTGTTNEKLFF. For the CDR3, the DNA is TGCGCCAGCAGCCGAGGGGGAACAGGGACAACTAATGAAAAACTGTTTTTT.

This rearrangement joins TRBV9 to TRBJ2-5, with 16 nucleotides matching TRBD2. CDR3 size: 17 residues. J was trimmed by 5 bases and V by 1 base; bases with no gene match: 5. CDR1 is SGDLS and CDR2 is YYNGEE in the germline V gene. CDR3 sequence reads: CASSVQPGLAGGETQYF. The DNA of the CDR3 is TGTGCCAGCAGCGTACAACCGGGACTAGCGGGAGGGGAGACCCAGTACTTC.

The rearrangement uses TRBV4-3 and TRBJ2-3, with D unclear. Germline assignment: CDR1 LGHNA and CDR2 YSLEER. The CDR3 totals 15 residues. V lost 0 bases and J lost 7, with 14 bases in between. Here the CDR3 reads CASSQDHGSANTQYF. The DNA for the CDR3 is TGCGCCAGCAGCCAAGATCACGGGTCCGCAAATACGCAGTATTTT.

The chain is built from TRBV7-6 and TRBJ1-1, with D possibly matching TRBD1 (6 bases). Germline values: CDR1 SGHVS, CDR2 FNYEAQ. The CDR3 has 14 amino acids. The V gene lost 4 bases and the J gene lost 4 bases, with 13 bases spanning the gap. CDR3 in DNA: TGTGCCAGCAGCTCACACAGGGCGAGCACTGAAGCTTTCTTT. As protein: CASSSHRASTEAFF.

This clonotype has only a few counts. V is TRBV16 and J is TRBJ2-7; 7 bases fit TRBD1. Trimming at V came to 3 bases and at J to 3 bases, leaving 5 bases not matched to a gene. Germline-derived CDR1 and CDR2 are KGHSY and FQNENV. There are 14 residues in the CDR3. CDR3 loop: CASSQRQGFYEQYF. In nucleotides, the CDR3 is TGTGCCAGCAGCCAGCGACAGGGCTTCTACGAGCAGTACTTC.

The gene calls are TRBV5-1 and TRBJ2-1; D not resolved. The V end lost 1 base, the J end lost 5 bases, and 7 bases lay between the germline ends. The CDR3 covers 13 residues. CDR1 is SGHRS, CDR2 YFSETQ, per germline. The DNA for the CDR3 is TGCGCCAGCAGCTTGAACGGTGACAATGAGCAGTTCTTC. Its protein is CASSLNGDNEQFF.

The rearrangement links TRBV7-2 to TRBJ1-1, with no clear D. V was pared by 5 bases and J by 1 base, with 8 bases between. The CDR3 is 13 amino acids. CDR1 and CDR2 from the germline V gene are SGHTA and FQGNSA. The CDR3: CASSERRNTEAFF. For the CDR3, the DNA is TGTGCCAGCAGCGAAAGAAGGAACACTGAAGCTTTCTTT. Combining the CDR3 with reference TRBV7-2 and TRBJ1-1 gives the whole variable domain GAGVSQSPSNKVTEKGKDVELRCDPISGHTALYWYRQSLGQGLEFLIYFQGNSAPDKSGLPSDRFSAERTGGSVSTLTIQRTQQEDSAVYLCASSERRNTEAFFGQGTRLTVV.

CDR3 amino acids: CASSSGVGFTDTQYF. In DNA, the CDR3 is TGCGCCAGCAGCTCTGGGGTCGGGTTCACAGATACGCAGTATTTT. The chain has TRBV5-1 and TRBJ2-3; the D is unclear. The CDR3 has 15 amino acids. Germline CDR1 SGHRS, CDR2 YFSETQ. Trimming took 3 bases from V and 2 from J, leaving 13 bases between them.

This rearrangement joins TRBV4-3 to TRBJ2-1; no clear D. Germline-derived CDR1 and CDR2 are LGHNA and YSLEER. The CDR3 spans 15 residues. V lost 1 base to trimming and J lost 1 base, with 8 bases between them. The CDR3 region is CASSQATASYNEQFF. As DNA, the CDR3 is TGCGCCAGCAGCCAAGCGACGGCTTCCTACAATGAGCAGTTCTTC.

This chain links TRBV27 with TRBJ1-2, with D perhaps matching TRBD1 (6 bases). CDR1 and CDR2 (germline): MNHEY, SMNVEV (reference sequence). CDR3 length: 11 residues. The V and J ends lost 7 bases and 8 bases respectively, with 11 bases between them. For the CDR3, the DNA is TGTGCCAGCACCGGGGGCACCGGCTACACCTTC. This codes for CASTGGTGYTF.

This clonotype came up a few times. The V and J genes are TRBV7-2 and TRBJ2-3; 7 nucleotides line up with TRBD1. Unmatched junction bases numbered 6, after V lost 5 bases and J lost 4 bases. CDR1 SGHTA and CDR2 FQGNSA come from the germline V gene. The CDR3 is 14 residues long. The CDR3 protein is CASSTRQGPDTQYF. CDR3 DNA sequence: TGTGCCAGCAGCACCCGACAGGGCCCAGATACGCAGTATTTT.

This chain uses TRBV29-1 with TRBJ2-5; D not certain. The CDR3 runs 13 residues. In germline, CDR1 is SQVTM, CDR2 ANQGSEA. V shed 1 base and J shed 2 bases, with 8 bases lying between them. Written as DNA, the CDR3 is TGCAGCGTTGAAGGGGCCCCACAAGAGACCCAGTACTTC. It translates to CSVEGAPQETQYF.

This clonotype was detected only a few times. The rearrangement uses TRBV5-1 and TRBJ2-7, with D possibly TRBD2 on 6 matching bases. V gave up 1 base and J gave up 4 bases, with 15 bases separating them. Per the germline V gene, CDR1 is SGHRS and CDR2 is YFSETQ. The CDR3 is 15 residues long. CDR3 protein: CASSLSPGSGYEQYF. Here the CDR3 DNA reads TGCGCCAGCAGCTTGAGCCCAGGCAGCGGGTACGAGCAGTACTTC.

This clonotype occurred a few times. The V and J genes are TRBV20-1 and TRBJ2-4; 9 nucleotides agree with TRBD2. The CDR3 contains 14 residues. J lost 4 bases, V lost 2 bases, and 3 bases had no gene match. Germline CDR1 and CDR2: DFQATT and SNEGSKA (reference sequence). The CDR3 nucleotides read TGCAGTGCTAGAAGCGGGGGGACTAAAAACATTCAGTACTTC. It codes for CSARSGGTKNIQYF.

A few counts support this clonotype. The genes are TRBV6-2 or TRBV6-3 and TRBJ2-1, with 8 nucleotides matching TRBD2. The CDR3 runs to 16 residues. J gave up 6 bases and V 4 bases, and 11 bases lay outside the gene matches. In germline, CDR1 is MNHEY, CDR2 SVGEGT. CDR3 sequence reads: CASSSTPGLDRNEQFF. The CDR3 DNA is TGTGCCAGCAGTTCAACTCCGGGACTAGATCGCAATGAGCAGTTCTTC.

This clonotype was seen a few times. The CDR3 region is CAISQVTGVQETQYF. The CDR3 DNA follows: TGTGCCATCAGCCAAGTTACTGGGGTACAAGAGACCCAGTACTTC. The V and J genes are TRBV10-3 and TRBJ2-5, with no clear D. The length of the CDR3 is 15 residues. Germline-derived CDR1 and CDR2 are ENHRY and SYGVKD. V lost 6 bases and J lost 2, with 16 bases in between.

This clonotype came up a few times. The CDR3 spells CATSGRGADTQYF. As DNA, the CDR3 is TGTGCCACCAGTGGCAGGGGCGCAGATACGCAGTATTTT. The V call is TRBV24-1, the J call TRBJ2-3; tentatively, D is TRBD1 (6 bases). CDR3 length: 13 residues. CDR1 KGHDR and CDR2 SFDVKD come from the germline V gene. V gave up 5 bases and J gave up 4 bases, with 9 bases separating them.

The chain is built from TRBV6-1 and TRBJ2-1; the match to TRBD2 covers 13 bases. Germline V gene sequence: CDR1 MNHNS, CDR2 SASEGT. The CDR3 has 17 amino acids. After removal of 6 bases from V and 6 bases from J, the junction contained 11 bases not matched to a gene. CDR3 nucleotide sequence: TGTGCCAGCAGCCGATTTGTGGGACTAGCGGGAATCAATGAGCAGTTCTTC. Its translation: CASSRFVGLAGINEQFF.

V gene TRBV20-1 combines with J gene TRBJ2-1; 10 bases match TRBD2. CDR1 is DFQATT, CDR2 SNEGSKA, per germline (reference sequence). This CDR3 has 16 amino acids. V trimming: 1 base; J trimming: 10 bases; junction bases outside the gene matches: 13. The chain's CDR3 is CSARGPRTSGSNEQFF. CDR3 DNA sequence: TGCAGTGCTAGAGGACCCCGGACTAGCGGTTCCAACGAGCAGTTCTTC.

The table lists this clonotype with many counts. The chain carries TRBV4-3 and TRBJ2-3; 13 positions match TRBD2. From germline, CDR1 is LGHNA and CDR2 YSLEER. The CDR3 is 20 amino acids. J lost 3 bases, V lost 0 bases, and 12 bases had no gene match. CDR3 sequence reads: CASSQDLVTSGRSGTDTQYF. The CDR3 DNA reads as TGCGCCAGCAGCCAAGATCTGGTGACTAGCGGGAGGTCGGGAACAGATACGCAGTATTTT.

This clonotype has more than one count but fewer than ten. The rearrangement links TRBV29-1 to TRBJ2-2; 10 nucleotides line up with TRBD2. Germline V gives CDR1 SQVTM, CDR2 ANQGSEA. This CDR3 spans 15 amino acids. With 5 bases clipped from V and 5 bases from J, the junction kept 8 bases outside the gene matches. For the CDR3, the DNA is TGCAGCGTTCGAGGGCTAGCGGGAGAGACCGGGGAGCTGTTTTTT. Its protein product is CSVRGLAGETGELFF.

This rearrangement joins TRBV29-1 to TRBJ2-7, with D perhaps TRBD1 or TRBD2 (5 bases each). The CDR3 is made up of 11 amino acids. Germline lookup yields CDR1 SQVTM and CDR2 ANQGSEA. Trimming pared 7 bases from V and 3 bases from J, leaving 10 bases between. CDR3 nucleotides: TGCAGCGGAGGGACCCTCTACGAGCAGTACTTC. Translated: CSGGTLYEQYF.